These T cell receptor beta chains were read from a single sample in a study of early T cells in non-severe SARS-CoV-2 infection. TCRdb passed the 5' RACE reads through MiXCR, listing each CDR3 protein once. The table has 25,000 to 35,000 distinct CDR3 sequences, approximately 6% seen once; the top ten hold 10% to 15%. The material sequenced was whole blood. The receptors were gathered from an adult who was a healthcare worker with PCR-confirmed SARS-CoV-2 infection or an uninfected control (not recorded which). The CDR3 runs from the conserved cysteine through the conserved F or W. D genes are given only for firm matches. The size field is filled for only some rows; it gives once, few, many or a size class.

v_gene,d_gene,j_gene,len,abundance,CDR3nt,CDR3aa
TRBV20-1,-,TRBJ1-5,12,many,TGCAGTGCTAACAGGTTAAATCAGCCCCAGCATTTT,CSANRLNQPQHF
TRBV7-9,-,TRBJ2-2,14,few,TGTGCCAGCAGCCCCCGAGCTAACACCGGGGAGCTGTTTTTT,CASSPRANTGELFF
TRBV29-1,TRBD1,TRBJ1-4,13,many,TGCAGCGTTACGGAGGGGGCTATCGGAAAACTGTTTTTT,CSVTEGAIGKLFF
TRBV5-1,-,TRBJ2-1,16,many,TGCGCCAGCAGTATAGGGGATGGGAGGGGGCACAATGAGCAGTTCTTC,CASSIGDGRGHNEQFF
TRBV6-1,TRBD1,TRBJ2-5,13,many,TGTGCCAGCAGCAACAGGGGGCAGGAGACCCAGTACTTC,CASSNRGQETQYF
TRBV18,-,TRBJ1-4,15,few,TGTGCCAGCTCACCGACTCGGGGAACTAATGAAAAACTGTTTTTT,CASSPTRGTNEKLFF
TRBV21-1,-,TRBJ2-5,14,many,TGTGCCAGCCCCAGCGAGTTGGTGAAAGAGACCCAGTACTTC,CASPSELVKETQYF
TRBV30,-,TRBJ2-7,12,many,TGTGCCTATATTGGGGGCTCCTACGAGCAGTACTTC,CAYIGGSYEQYF
TRBV6-4,-,TRBJ2-3,13,many,TGTGCCAGCAGTGACTCCAACACAGATACGCAGTATTTT,CASSDSNTDTQYF
TRBV6-6,-,TRBJ2-6,18,few,TGTGCCAGCAGCCTACTCAGTGAAATTAGGTTTGGGGCCAACGTCCTGACTTTC,CASSLLSEIRFGANVLTF
TRBV12-3/TRBV12-4,-,TRBJ2-1,14,many,TGTGCCAGCAGAGATGCCCCGATGTACAATGAGCAGTTCTTC,CASRDAPMYNEQFF
TRBV7-6,TRBD2,TRBJ2-7,15,many,TGTGCCAGCAGCTTAGTGCATCGGGGGGTGGGCGAGCAGTACTTC,CASSLVHRGVGEQYF
TRBV7-2,TRBD1,TRBJ2-6,16,few,TGTGCCAGCAGCTTCGCAGGGGGCGCTGGGGCCAACGTCCTGACTTTC,CASSFAGGAGANVLTF
TRBV28,-,TRBJ1-2,13,many,TGTGCCAGCAGTTTAGGGCCGAACTATGGCTACACCTTC,CASSLGPNYGYTF
TRBV6-2/TRBV6-3,-,TRBJ2-7,13,-,TGTGCCAGCAGTTTTGCAGGGTTATACGAGCAGTACTTC,CASSFAGLYEQYF
TRBV7-6,TRBD2,TRBJ2-1,14,many,TGTGCCAGCAATAGCGGGGGGGCGTTGAATGAGCAGTTCTTC,CASNSGGALNEQFF
TRBV6-5,-,TRBJ2-2,17,many,TGTGCCAGCAGCAGACACGGTGACCCCGTGATGAGCGGGGAGCTGTTTTTT,CASSRHGDPVMSGELFF
TRBV5-1,-,TRBJ1-2,15,many,TGCGCCAGCAGCGCGTACGACACCCCCCGCGGTGGCTACACCTTC,CASSAYDTPRGGYTF
TRBV6-2/TRBV6-3,-,TRBJ2-4,15,-,TGTGCCAGCAGCACTCGACGGGAGACCAAAAACATTCAGTACTTC,CASSTRRETKNIQYF
TRBV3-1,-,TRBJ2-3,14,-,TGTGCCAGCAGCCGGGGACTCGCCCTCGATACGCAGTATTTT,CASSRGLALDTQYF
TRBV20-1,-,TRBJ1-1,13,many,TGCAGTGCTAGTAACAGGGTGGACACTGAAGCTTTCTTT,CSASNRVDTEAFF
TRBV11-2,TRBD2,TRBJ2-3,15,many,TGTGCCAGCAGCTTACAAGCGGGGGTCACAGATACGCAGTATTTT,CASSLQAGVTDTQYF
TRBV6-1,TRBD1,TRBJ2-2,15,many,TGTGCCAGCAAAGGGACAGGGGGCCACACCGGGGAGCTGTTTTTT,CASKGTGGHTGELFF
TRBV7-9,-,TRBJ2-3,12,few,TGTGCCAGCAGCTCACCTATAGGCACGCAGTATTTT,CASSSPIGTQYF
TRBV7-8,-,TRBJ2-5,14,-,TGTGCCAGCGGCCCTCACGGGTACCAAGAGACCCAGTACTTC,CASGPHGYQETQYF
TRBV2,-,TRBJ2-1,15,many,TGTGCCAGCAGTTTAGACAGGCTCTCCTACAATGAGCAGTTCTTC,CASSLDRLSYNEQFF
TRBV9,-,TRBJ1-1,15,many,TGTGCCAGCAATAATGCCTACAGTATGAACACTGAAGCTTTCTTT,CASNNAYSMNTEAFF
TRBV5-1,-,TRBJ2-3,15,many,TGCGCCAGCAGCTTTGAAAAATGGGAATCGGATACGCAGTATTTT,CASSFEKWESDTQYF
TRBV27,-,TRBJ1-5,14,-,TGTGCCAGCAGTGGCGAGGGGTTTGGTCAGCCCCAGCATTTT,CASSGEGFGQPQHF
TRBV30,-,TRBJ2-2,14,many,TGTGCCTGGAGTGTTTCGGCGGGAATCGGGGAGCTGTTTTTT,CAWSVSAGIGELFF
TRBV6-1,-,TRBJ1-5,13,many,TGTGCCAGTGCGGGGTCCGGCAATCAGCCCCAGCATTTT,CASAGSGNQPQHF
TRBV30,TRBD1,TRBJ1-1,14,-,TGTGCCTTCACCCGGGACAGGGGAAACACTGAAGCTTTCTTT,CAFTRDRGNTEAFF
TRBV9,-,TRBJ1-2,14,-,TGTGCCAGCAGCGCAGGGAAGATTAACTATGGCTACACCTTC,CASSAGKINYGYTF